What follows is one T cell receptor beta chain and its context. Antigen unknown. The record originates from a study of vaccination and CD4 T cells after COVID-19. Described treatment: approximately 10-day PBMC culture with coronavirus spike peptide pools or control peptides (ViraFEST assay). Researchers used the Oncomine TCR Beta short-read assay to sequence DNA from cultured CD4+ T cells. Each CDR3 protein is one row after TCRdb ran MiXCR on the PCR reads. The sample contains some 21,000 distinct CDR3 sequences, roughly half of which appear only once. Trimming left V 1 base short and J 3 bases short, with 18 bases between. CDR1 is SEHNR and CDR2 is FQNEAQ in the germline V gene (reference sequence). The CDR3 has 17 residues.

This sequence joins TRBV7-9 and TRBJ1-1, with D maybe TRBD1 (6 bases). Sequencing input: CD4+ T cells from blood, cultured in vitro. The clonotype was recovered from a human donor who had recovered from COVID-19. For the CDR3, the DNA is TGTGCCAGCAGCTTAGGATGGGACACAAGAGGGGACACTGAAGCTTTCTTT. Encoded protein: CASSLGWDTRGDTEAFF.